The 14 T cell receptor beta chains in this list originate from one sample, sequenced in a study of shared clonotypes between healthy human individuals. The naive CD8 fraction comprised CD45RO-negative cells positively selected for CCR7 and excluded terminally differentiated effector memory CD45RA+ cells. Assay used: immunoSEQ multiplex PCR; TCRdb lists only in-frame clones, some missing. The table has about 700,000 clones, about 91% seen once. The material sequenced was naive CD8+ T cells sorted from blood. The source of these receptors is a man younger than 40 in good health.

The chain has TRBV9 and TRBJ2-1; TRBD1 agrees at 8 bases. The germline V gene encodes CDR1 SGDLS and CDR2 YYNGEE. The CDR3 totals 15 residues. The V segment lost 3 bases and the J segment 5 bases; nucleotides outside the gene matches: 7. As DNA, the CDR3 is TGTGCCAGCAGCGGACAGGGGAGGTTAGACAATGAGCAGTTCTTC. This encodes CASSGQGRLDNEQFF.

V gene TRBV11-2 combines with J gene TRBJ2-5; 7 bases fit TRBD1. V was clipped by 2 bases and J by 5 bases; unmatched bases: 5. CDR1 is SGHAT, CDR2 FQNNGV, per germline. The CDR3 sequence is 14 residues long. CDR3 protein: CASSLIGGLETQYF. The CDR3 region has the DNA TGTGCCAGCAGCTTAATAGGGGGCCTGGAGACCCAGTACTTC.

The chain combines TRBV2 with TRBJ1-1; D gene uncertain. In germline, CDR1 is SNHLY, CDR2 FYNNEI. This CDR3 spans 17 amino acids. The V and J ends lost 6 bases and 0 bases respectively, with 20 bases between them. CDR3 coding DNA: TGTGCCAGCAGGACCCCGATTCCTTCACACATGAACACTGAAGCTTTCTTT. This encodes CASRTPIPSHMNTEAFF. Using reference TRBV2 and TRBJ1-1 for the parts outside the CDR3, the full variable domain is EPEVTQTPSHQVTQMGQEVILRCVPISNHLYFYWYRQILGQKVEFLVSFYNNEISEKSEIFDDQFSVERPDGSNFTLKIRSTKLEDSAMYFCASRTPIPSHMNTEAFFGQGTRLTVV.

Comments on this clone: The same CDR3 is also encoded by other DNA sequences in this sample. This chain connects TRBV7-2 to TRBJ2-7; no clear D. The V end lost 4 bases, the J end lost 0 bases, and 4 bases lay between the germline ends. Germline lookup yields CDR1 SGHTA and CDR2 FQGNSA. The CDR3 is made up of 12 amino acids. The CDR3 protein is CASSSSSYEQYF. CDR3 DNA sequence: TGTGCCAGCAGCTCAAGCTCCTACGAGCAGTACTTC.

The rearrangement links TRBV11-2 to TRBJ2-7; D is possibly TRBD2 (5 bases). Trimming pared 4 bases from V and 4 bases from J, leaving 8 bases between. Germline CDR1 SGHAT, CDR2 FQNNGV. CDR3 length: 12 amino acids. The CDR3 reads CASSYEGYEQYF. The CDR3, as DNA: TGTGCCAGCAGCTACGAGGGTTACGAGCAGTACTTC.

This clone was counted only a few times. The chain uses TRBV2 and TRBJ1-2, with D possibly being TRBD1 (6 bases). CDR1 SNHLY and CDR2 FYNNEI come from the germline V gene. With 5 bases removed from V and 0 bases from J, the gap between germline ends came to 10 bases. This CDR3 is built from 14 residues. The DNA of the CDR3 is TGTGCCAGCAGTCTCCCAGGGGCTAACTATGGCTACACCTTC. This gives the protein CASSLPGANYGYTF.

To note about this clone: At one end, the junction sequence differs from germline, possibly due to a read error. Within the sample, other DNA sequences also encode this same CDR3. CDR3 bases: TGTGCCAGCAGCTTGGTTTCTCGGGGGTCCCTATATGGCTACACCTTC. It is translated as CASSLVSRGSLYGYTF. The chain combines TRBV5-1 with TRBJ1-2; possible D gene TRBD1, 5 bases. CDR1 is SGHRS and CDR2 is YFSETQ in the germline V gene. There are 16 residues in the CDR3.

This chain links TRBV2 with TRBJ2-7, with D hard to call. Deletions cut 7 bases from V and 0 bases from J, with 16 bases between. Germline V gives CDR1 SNHLY, CDR2 FYNNEI. The CDR3 totals 15 residues. Here the CDR3 reads CASIRMWDISYEQYF. Here the CDR3 DNA reads TGTGCCAGCATCAGAATGTGGGATATCTCCTACGAGCAGTACTTC.

V and J are TRBV11-2 and TRBJ2-7; 10 bases map to TRBD2. The length of the CDR3 is 16 residues. V shed 3 bases and J 3 bases; nucleotides not matched to a gene: 8. CDR1 and CDR2 (germline): SGHAT, FQNNGV. The CDR3 is CASSLIALAGVYEQYF. CDR3 nucleotides: TGTGCCAGCAGCTTGATTGCCCTAGCGGGGGTCTACGAGCAGTACTTC.

The chain joins TRBV4-1 to TRBJ2-7, with 8 bases that match TRBD1. The V gene's germline CDR1 is MGHRA and CDR2 YSYEKL. V gave up 2 bases and J gave up 3 bases; unmatched junction bases: 9. CDR3 length equals 16 residues. CDR3 DNA sequence: TGCGCCAGCAGCCAATCAAGGACAGGGCTAAACTACGAGCAGTACTTC. Translating gives CASSQSRTGLNYEQYF.

V is TRBV29-1 and J is TRBJ1-1; weak D call: TRBD1 (5 bases). Looked up from germline, CDR1 is SQVTM and CDR2 is ANQGSEA. There are 13 residues in the CDR3. Trimming removed 8 bases from V and 0 bases from J, with 13 bases in between. CDR3 coding DNA: TGCAGCATCGACAGCCGGATGAACACTGAAGCTTTCTTT. Translated, it gives CSIDSRMNTEAFF.

The V gene is TRBV6-1, the J gene TRBJ2-1; TRBD2 is a possible D gene (6 bases). The CDR3 loop spans 14 amino acids. CDR1 is MNHNS, CDR2 SASEGT, per germline. Trimming cost V 4 bases and J 4 bases, with 11 bases left between them. The DNA of the CDR3 is TGTGCCAGCAGTGTTGCGGGAAGGTACAATGAGCAGTTCTTC. This gives the protein CASSVAGRYNEQFF.

This chain uses TRBV2 with TRBJ2-7; 7 bases line up with TRBD2. With 6 bases clipped from V and 3 bases from J, the junction kept 2 bases outside the gene matches. This CDR3 contains 12 residues. Germline V lookup: CDR1 SNHLY, CDR2 FYNNEI. CDR3 nucleotides: TGTGCCAGCAGAGCGGGAATCTACGAGCAGTACTTC. It yields the protein CASRAGIYEQYF.

The rearrangement joins TRBV27 to TRBJ2-7; unclear D gene. V was cut by 2 bases and J by 0 bases, with 8 bases left in between. The CDR3 totals 14 residues. In germline, CDR1 is MNHEY, CDR2 SMNVEV (reference sequence). As DNA, the CDR3 is TGTGCCAGCAGTTTAAGCAGGAACTCCTACGAGCAGTACTTC. Its protein is CASSLSRNSYEQYF.